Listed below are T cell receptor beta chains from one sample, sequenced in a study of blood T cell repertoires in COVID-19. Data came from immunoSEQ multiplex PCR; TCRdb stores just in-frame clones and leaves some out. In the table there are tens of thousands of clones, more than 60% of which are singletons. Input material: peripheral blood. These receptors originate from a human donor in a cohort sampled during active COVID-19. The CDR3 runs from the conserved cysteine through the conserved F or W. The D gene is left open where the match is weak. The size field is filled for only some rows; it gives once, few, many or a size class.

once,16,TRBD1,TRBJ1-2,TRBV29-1,CSVQGERGPDIYGYTF,TGCAGCGTCCAAGGGGAGAGGGGGCCGGACATCTATGGCTACACCTTC
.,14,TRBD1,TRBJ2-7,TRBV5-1,CASSSGQGTYEQYF,TGCGCCAGCAGCTCGGGACAGGGAACCTACGAGCAGTACTTC
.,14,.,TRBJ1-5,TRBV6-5,CASSPRQPPQPQHF,TGTGCCAGCAGTCCTCGACAGCCCCCTCAGCCCCAGCATTTT
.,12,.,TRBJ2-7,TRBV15,CATSLGAYEQYF,TGTGCCACCAGTTTAGGGGCCTACGAGCAGTACTTC
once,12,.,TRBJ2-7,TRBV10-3,CAINNGAYEQYF,TGTGCCATCAATAACGGGGCCTACGAGCAGTACTTC
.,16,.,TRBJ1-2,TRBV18,CASSPDRPPSNYGYTF,TGTGCCAGCTCACCAGACAGGCCACCGTCTAACTATGGCTACACCTTC
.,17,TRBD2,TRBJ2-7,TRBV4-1,CASSQAPSLASSYEQYF,TGCGCCAGCAGCCAAGCCCCCTCACTAGCGAGCTCCTACGAGCAGTACTTC
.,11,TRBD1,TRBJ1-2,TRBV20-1,CSAWTGDGYTF,TGCAGTGCCTGGACAGGGGATGGCTACACCTTC
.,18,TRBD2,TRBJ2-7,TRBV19,CASSMALAGATYLYEQYF,TGTGCCAGTAGTATGGCCCTAGCGGGAGCTACCTACCTCTACGAGCAGTACTTC
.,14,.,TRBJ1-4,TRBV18,CASSGSRANEKLFF,TGTGCCAGCTCAGGTAGTCGGGCTAATGAAAAACTGTTTTTT
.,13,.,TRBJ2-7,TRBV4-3,CASSPSAGYEQYF,TGCGCCAGCAGCCCATCGGCAGGATACGAGCAGTACTTC
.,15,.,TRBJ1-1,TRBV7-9,CASSFTGELNTEAFF,TGTGCCAGCAGCTTTACGGGGGAACTGAACACTGAAGCTTTCTTT
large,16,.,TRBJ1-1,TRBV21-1,CASSKVRTAKGTEAFF,TGTGCCAGCAGCAAAGTCCGGACTGCAAAGGGCACTGAAGCTTTCTTT
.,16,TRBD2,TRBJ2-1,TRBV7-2,CASSLSGTSAYGEQFF,TGTGCCAGCAGCTTAAGCGGGACTAGCGCGTACGGTGAGCAGTTCTTC
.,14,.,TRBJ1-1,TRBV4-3,CASSLNTGGTEAFF,TGCGCCAGCAGCCTCAACACGGGGGGCACTGAAGCTTTCTTT
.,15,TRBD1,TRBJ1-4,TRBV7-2,CASSLNRGSSEKLFF,TGTGCCAGCAGCCTTAACAGGGGAAGTAGTGAAAAACTGTTTTTT
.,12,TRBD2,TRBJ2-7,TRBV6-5,CASGPGGYEQYF,TGTGCCAGTGGCCCGGGGGGCTACGAGCAGTACTTC
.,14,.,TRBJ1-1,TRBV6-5,CASRRTAVNTEAFF,TGTGCCAGCAGACGGACAGCAGTGAACACTGAAGCTTTCTTT
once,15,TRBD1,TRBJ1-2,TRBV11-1,CASSSTGGLGYGYTF,TGTGCCAGCAGCTCGACAGGGGGGCTTGGGTATGGCTACACCTTC
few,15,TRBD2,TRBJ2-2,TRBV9,CASSGEAGITGELFF,TGTGCCAGCAGCGGGGAAGCGGGGATCACCGGGGAGCTGTTTTTT
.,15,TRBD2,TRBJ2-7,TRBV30,CAWSVASGRIYEQYF,TGTGCCTGGAGTGTAGCCAGCGGGAGGATCTACGAGCAGTACTTC
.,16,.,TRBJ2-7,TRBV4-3,CASSQDGGQVEYEQYF,TGCGCCAGCAGCCAAGATGGCGGGCAGGTGGAGTACGAGCAGTACTTC
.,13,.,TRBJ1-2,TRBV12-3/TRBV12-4,CASNLRENYGYTF,TGTGCCAGCAACTTAAGAGAGAACTATGGCTACACCTTC
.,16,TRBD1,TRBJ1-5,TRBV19,CASSSGTVWSNQPQHF,TGTGCCAGTAGCTCCGGGACAGTCTGGAGCAATCAGCCCCAGCATTTT
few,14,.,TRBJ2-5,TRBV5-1,CASSQGTMQETQYF,TGCGCCAGCAGCCAGGGGACTATGCAAGAAACCCAGTACTTC
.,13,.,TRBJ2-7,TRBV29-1,CSVVNRDTYEQYF,TGCAGCGTTGTCAACCGGGACACCTACGAGCAGTACTTC
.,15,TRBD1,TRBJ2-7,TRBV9,CASSVGGTGTYEQYF,TGTGCCAGCAGCGTAGGAGGGACAGGGACTTACGAGCAGTACTTC
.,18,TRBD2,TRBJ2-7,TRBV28,CASSSGVRYTESSYEQYF,TGTGCCAGTTCTAGCGGGGTCCGTTATACCGAAAGCTCCTACGAGCAGTACTTC
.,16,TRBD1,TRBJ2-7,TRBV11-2,CASSLPGQGGRYEQYF,TGTGCCAGCAGCTTACCGGGACAGGGTGGAAGGTACGAGCAGTACTTC
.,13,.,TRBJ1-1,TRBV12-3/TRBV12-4,CASSLTDNTEAFF,TGTGCCAGCAGTTTGACAGATAACACTGAAGCTTTCTTT
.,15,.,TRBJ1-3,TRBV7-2,CASSLAGLLGETIYF,TGTGCCAGCAGCTTAGCCGGGTTACTTGGGGAGACCATATATTTT
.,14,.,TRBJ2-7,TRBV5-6,CASSFGHSSYEQYF,TGTGCCAGCAGCTTCGGTCACAGCTCCTACGAGCAGTACTTC
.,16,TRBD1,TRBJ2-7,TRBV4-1,CASSQESGTGWYEQYF,TGCGCCAGCAGCCAAGAGTCCGGGACAGGGTGGTACGAGCAGTACTTC
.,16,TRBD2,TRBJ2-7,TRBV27,CASSPPLAGAPYEQYF,TGTGCCAGCAGTCCACCCCTAGCGGGAGCCCCCTACGAGCAGTACTTC
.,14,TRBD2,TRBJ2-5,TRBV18,CASSPREGQETQYF,TGTGCCAGCTCACCAAGGGAGGGTCAAGAGACCCAGTACTTC
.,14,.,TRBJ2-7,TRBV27,CASGVSRTAGEQYF,TGTGCCAGCGGCGTATCAAGAACGGCGGGCGAGCAGTACTTC
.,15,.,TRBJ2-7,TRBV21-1,CASSKEGQGIHEQYF,TGTGCCAGCAGCAAAGAAGGACAGGGGATCCACGAGCAGTACTTC
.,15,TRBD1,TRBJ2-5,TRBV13,CASSYGTGGGETQYF,TGTGCCAGCAGCTACGGGACAGGGGGCGGTGAGACCCAGTACTTC
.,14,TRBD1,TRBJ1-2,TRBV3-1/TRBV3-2,CASSQGTGAFGYTF,TGTGCCAGCAGCCAAGGGACAGGGGCATTTGGCTACACCTTC
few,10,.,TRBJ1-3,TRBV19,CWGAGNTIYF,TGCTGGGGGGCTGGAAACACCATATATTTT
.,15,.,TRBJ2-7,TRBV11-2,CASSLESGGSYEQYF,TGTGCCAGCAGCTTAGAGTCCGGGGGATCGTACGAGCAGTACTTC
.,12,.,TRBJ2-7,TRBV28,CASSHIRGEQYF,TGTGCCAGCAGCCATATTAGGGGAGAGCAGTACTTC
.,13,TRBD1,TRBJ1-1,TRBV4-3,CASSHRDRVKAFF,TGCGCCAGCAGCCACCGGGACAGGGTGAAAGCTTTCTTT
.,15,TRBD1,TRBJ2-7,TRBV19,CASSPLQGAIYEQYF,TGTGCCAGTAGTCCCCTACAGGGGGCTATTTACGAGCAGTACTTC
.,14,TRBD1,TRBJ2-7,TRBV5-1,CASSLGTGQYEQYF,TGCGCCAGCAGCCTAGGGACAGGGCAATACGAGCAGTACTTC
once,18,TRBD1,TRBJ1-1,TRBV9,CASSVAGTGSSKATEAFF,TGTGCCAGCAGCGTAGCCGGGACAGGATCATCGAAGGCCACTGAAGCTTTCTTT
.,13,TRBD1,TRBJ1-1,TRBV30,CAWSGGQGAEAFF,TGTGCCTGGAGTGGGGGACAGGGAGCTGAAGCTTTCTTT
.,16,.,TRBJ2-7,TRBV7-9,CASSYPTGRREYEQYF,TGTGCCAGCAGCTACCCGACAGGACGCCGGGAATACGAGCAGTACTTC
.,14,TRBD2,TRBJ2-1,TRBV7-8,CASSAKGGTSKQFF,TGTGCCAGCAGCGCCAAGGGCGGGACTAGCAAGCAGTTCTTC
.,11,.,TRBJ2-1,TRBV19,CASSPLPEQFF,TGTGCCAGTAGTCCCCTCCCTGAGCAGTTCTTC
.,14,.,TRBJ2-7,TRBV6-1,CASSEAPLLYEQYF,TGTGCCAGCAGTGAAGCCCCTCTTCTCTACGAGCAGTACTTC
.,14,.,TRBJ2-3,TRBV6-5,CASSYYGSTDTQYF,TGTGCCAGCAGTTACTATGGCAGCACAGATACGCAGTATTTT
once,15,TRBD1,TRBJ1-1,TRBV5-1,CASSWDRGRLSEAFF,TGCGCCAGCAGCTGGGACAGGGGCCGGCTCTCTGAAGCTTTCTTT
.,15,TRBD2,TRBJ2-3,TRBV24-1,CATSKTSGRSDTQYF,TGTGCCACCAGCAAAACTAGCGGGAGGTCGGATACGCAGTATTTT
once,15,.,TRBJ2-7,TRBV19,CASSTRPGRAYEQYF,TGTGCCAGTAGTACTCGACCTGGGAGAGCGTACGAGCAGTACTTC